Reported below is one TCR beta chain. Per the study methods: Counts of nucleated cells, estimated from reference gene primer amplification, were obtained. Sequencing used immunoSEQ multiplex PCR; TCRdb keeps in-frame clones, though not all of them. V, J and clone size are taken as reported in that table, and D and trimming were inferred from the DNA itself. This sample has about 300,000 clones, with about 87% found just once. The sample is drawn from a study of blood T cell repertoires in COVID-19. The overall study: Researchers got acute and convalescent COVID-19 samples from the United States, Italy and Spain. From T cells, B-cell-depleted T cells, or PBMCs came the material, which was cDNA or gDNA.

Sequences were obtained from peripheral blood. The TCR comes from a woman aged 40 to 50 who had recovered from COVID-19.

The CDR3 region is CASSRDSLSEQYF. CDR3 DNA: TGCGCCAGCAGCCGGGACAGTCTCTCCGAGCAGTACTTC. This chain connects TRBV5-1 to TRBJ2-7; 7 bases fit TRBD1. This CDR3 region has 13 residues. With V trimmed by 4 bases and J by 6 bases, 7 bases remained unmatched. The germline V gene has CDR1 SGHRS and CDR2 YFSETQ.